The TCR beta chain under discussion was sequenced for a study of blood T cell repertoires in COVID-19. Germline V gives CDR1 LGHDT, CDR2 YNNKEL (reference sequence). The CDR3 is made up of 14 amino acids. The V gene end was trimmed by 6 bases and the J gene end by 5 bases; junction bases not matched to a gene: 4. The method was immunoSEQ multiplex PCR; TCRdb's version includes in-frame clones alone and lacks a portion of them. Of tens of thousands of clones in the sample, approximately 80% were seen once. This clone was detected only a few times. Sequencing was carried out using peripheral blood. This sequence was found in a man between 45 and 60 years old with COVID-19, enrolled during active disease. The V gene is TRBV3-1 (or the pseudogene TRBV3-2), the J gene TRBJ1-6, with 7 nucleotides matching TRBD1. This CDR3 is CASSSGQDNSPLHF. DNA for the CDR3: TGTGCCAGCAGTTCTGGACAGGATAATTCACCCCTCCACTTT.